This entry features one T cell receptor (beta chain) sequence. The CDR3 is 13 residues long. The V end was cut by 2 bases, the J end by 3 bases, with 5 bases between. Germline-derived CDR1 and CDR2 are MDHEN and SYDVKM. The protocol was immunoSEQ multiplex PCR, while the TCRdb copy is restricted to in-frame clones and leaves out a portion. The sample carries 45,000 to 65,000 clones, 84% recorded once. These data are taken from a study of PD-L1 blockade in urothelial cancer. The sample consisted of PBMCs, taken around atezolizumab (anti-PD-L1) treatment. The sequence derives from a man aged 35 to 55 with urothelial cancer. V is TRBV28 and J is TRBJ2-4; no clear D gene. For the CDR3, the DNA is TGTGCCAGCAGTTTAGAGCTCAAAAACATTCAGTACTTC. Amino acids: CASSLELKNIQYF.